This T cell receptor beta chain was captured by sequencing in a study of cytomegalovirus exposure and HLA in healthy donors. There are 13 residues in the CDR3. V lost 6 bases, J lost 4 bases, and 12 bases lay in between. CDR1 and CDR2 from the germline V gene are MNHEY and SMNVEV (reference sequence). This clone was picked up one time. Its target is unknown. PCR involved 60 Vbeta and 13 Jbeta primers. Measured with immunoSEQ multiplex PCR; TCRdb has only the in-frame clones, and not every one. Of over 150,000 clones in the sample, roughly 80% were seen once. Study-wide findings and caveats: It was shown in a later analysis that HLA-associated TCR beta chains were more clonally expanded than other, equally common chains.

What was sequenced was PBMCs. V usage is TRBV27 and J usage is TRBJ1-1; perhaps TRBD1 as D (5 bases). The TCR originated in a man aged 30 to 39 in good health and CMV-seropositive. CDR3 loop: CASRGGGRTEAFF. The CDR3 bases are TGTGCCAGCAGGGGGGGAGGGCGCACTGAAGCTTTCTTT.